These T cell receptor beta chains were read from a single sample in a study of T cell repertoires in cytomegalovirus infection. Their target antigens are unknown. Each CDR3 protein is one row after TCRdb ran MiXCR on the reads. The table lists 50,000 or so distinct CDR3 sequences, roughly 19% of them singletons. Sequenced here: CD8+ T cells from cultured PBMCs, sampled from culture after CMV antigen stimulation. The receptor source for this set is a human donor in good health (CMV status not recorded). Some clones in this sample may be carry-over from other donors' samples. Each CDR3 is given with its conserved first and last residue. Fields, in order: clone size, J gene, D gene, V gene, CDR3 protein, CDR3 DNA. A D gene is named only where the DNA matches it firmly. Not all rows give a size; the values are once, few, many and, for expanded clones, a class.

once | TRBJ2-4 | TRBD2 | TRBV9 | CASSVVGGGGIEEAKNIQYF | TGTGCCAGCAGCGTAGTCGGTGGGGGGGGTATTGAAGAAGCCAAAAACATTCAGTACTTC
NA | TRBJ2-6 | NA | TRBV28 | CASSPEGGTPGANVLTF | TGTGCCAGCAGCCCCGAGGGGGGAACCCCTGGGGCCAACGTCCTGACTTTC
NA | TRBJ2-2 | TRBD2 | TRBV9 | CASSVAPRTSGRNTGELFF | TGTGCCAGCAGCGTAGCTCCCCGGACTAGCGGGAGAAACACCGGGGAGCTGTTTTTT
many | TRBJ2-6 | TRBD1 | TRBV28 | CASSLTGVGLGANVLTF | TGTGCCAGCAGCCTGACAGGGGTTGGGCTGGGGGCCAACGTCCTGACTTTC
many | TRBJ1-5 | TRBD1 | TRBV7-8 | CASSLLDRAEQPQHF | TGTGCCAGCAGCCTACTTGACAGGGCAGAACAGCCCCAGCATTTT
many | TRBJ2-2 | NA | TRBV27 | CASSSTGELFF | TGTGCCAGCAGCTCCACCGGGGAGCTGTTTTTT
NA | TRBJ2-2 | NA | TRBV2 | CASSIGFANTGELFF | TGTGCCAGCAGTATAGGGTTCGCGAACACCGGGGAGCTGTTTTTT
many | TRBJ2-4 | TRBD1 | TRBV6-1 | CASSEVAGGGKNIQYF | TGTGCCAGCAGTGAAGTCGCAGGGGGCGGCAAAAACATTCAGTACTTC
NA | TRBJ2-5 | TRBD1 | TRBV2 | CASSYRDRGLRETQYF | TGTGCCAGCAGTTACCGGGACAGGGGGCTTAGAGAGACCCAGTACTTC
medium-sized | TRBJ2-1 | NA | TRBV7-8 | CASSLDSYNEQFF | TGTGCCAGCAGCCTCGACTCCTACAATGAGCAGTTCTTC
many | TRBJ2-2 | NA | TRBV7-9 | CASSPDTNTGELFF | TGTGCCAGCAGCCCCGACACGAACACCGGGGAGCTGTTTTTT
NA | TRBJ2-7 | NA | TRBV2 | CASSEALRHEQYF | TGTGCCAGCAGTGAAGCGCTTAGGCATGAGCAGTACTTC
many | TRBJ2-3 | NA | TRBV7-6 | CASSVRLGDFRTDTQYF | TGTGCCAGCAGCGTCCGGCTAGGGGATTTCCGCACAGATACGCAGTATTTT
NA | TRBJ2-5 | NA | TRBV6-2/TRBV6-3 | CASSYQGGETQYF | TGTGCCAGCAGTTACCAGGGAGGAGAGACCCAGTACTTC
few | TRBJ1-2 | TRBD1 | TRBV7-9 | CASSLGTGSNYGYTF | TGTGCCAGCAGCTTAGGGACAGGGAGTAACTATGGCTACACCTTC
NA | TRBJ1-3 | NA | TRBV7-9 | CASSLAAGSGNTIYF | TGTGCCAGCAGCTTAGCGGCTGGCTCTGGAAACACCATATATTTT
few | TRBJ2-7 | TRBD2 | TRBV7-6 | CASRGTSSGGKSYEQYF | TGTGCCAGCAGGGGGACTAGCTCTGGAGGCAAATCCTACGAGCAGTACTTC
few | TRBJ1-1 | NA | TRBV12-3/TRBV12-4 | CASSLDSSTLNTEAFF | TGTGCCAGCAGTTTAGACAGCTCCACCCTTAACACTGAAGCTTTCTTT
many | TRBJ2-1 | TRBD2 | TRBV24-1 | CATSGLAGDNEQFF | TGTGCCACCAGTGGACTAGCGGGAGACAATGAGCAGTTCTTC
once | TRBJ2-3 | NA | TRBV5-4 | CASSSTRGWGADTQYF | TGTGCCAGCAGCTCTACTAGAGGGTGGGGAGCAGATACGCAGTATTTT
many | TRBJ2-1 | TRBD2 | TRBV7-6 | CASSLEGSGDYNEQFF | TGTGCCAGCAGCTTAGAGGGTAGCGGGGACTACAATGAGCAGTTCTTC
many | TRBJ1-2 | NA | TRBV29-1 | CSVEDRERGGYTF | TGCAGCGTTGAGGACCGGGAGAGGGGTGGCTACACCTTC
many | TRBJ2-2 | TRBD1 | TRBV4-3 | CASSHPQGIDTGELFF | TGCGCCAGCAGCCACCCACAGGGGATCGACACCGGGGAGCTGTTTTTT
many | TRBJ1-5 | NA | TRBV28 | CASKGLGGNQPQHF | TGTGCCAGCAAGGGGTTAGGTGGCAATCAGCCCCAGCATTTT
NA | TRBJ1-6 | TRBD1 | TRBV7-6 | CASSSSTGANSPLHF | TGTGCCAGCAGCTCTTCGACAGGGGCTAATTCACCCCTCCACTTT
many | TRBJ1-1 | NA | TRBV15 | CATSRQTQGGNTEAFF | TGTGCCACCAGCAGACAAACCCAAGGTGGGAACACTGAAGCTTTCTTT
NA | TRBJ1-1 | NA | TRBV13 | CASSPPEEDEAFF | TGTGCCAGCAGCCCCCCCGAAGAGGATGAAGCTTTCTTT
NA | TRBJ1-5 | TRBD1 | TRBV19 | CASSLRQGQNQPQHF | TGTGCCAGTAGTCTACGACAGGGGCAGAATCAGCCCCAGCATTTT
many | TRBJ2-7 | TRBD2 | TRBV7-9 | CASSWVVGLAGDYEQYF | TGTGCCAGCAGCTGGGTAGTCGGGCTAGCGGGGGACTACGAGCAGTACTTC
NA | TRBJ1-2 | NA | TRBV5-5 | CASSFAGADYGYTF | TGTGCCAGCAGCTTCGCAGGGGCGGACTATGGCTACACCTTC
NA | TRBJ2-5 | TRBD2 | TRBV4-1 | CASSQGPSGGQETQYF | TGTGCCAGCAGCCAAGGGCCCAGCGGGGGCCAAGAGACCCAGTACTTC
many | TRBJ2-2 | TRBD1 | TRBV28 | CASSISDRGLQNTGELFF | TGTGCCAGCAGCATTTCGGACAGGGGGCTACAGAACACCGGGGAGCTGTTTTTT